What follows describes a single T cell receptor (beta chain). Its antigen is as yet unknown. This sample was included in a study of shared clonotypes between healthy human individuals. Study-wide results and limits: A few donors shared about 5% of their naive CD4 clonotypes. Unshared clonotypes carried lower generation probabilities than those common to all four donors.

The V gene lost 3 bases and the J gene lost 9 bases, with 2 bases spanning the gap. The CDR3 extends over 10 amino acids. Germline CDR1 and CDR2: SNHLY and FYNNEI. Original processing notes: ImmunoSEQ output lacked quality scores and full-length reads, limiting matched filtering. TCRdb's copy holds only in-frame clones and misses some; the assay was immunoSEQ multiplex PCR. The V and J calls and clone size come from that table; D and trimming were worked out from the DNA. The repertoire holds about 380,000 clones, just over 95% seen once, with less than 0.35% in the top ten. The clonotype was recovered from a man aged 25 to 40 in good health. Specimen: memory CD8+ T cells sorted from blood. Described subset: CD45RO+ cells pooled with CCR7-negative TemRA cells. This sequence joins TRBV2 and TRBJ2-2, with no clear D. This CDR3 is CASSDRELFF. The CDR3 DNA follows: TGTGCCAGCAGTGACAGGGAGCTGTTTTTT.